Given below is one T cell receptor beta chain in context. Its antigen is currently not known. No base-level quality is on record; no much larger clone is a single base apart. The library was produced with RACE. Sequencing instrument: NextSeq 500. Library preparation attached unique molecular identifiers to individual cDNA molecules for quantitative, reproducible TCR counting. Both TCR alpha and TCR beta chains were sequenced from each blood RNA sample. The study's own analysis went as follows. The median number of TCRs per sample was roughly 94,000, ranging from about 23,224 to 690,600. The Decombinator software suite was used to annotate the V, J and CDR3 of the TCR reads. For the PS versus PT1 abundance plots, all samples were subsampled to the same number of TCRs (28,000). TCRs were defined as expanded if absent before sensitization and observed at least eight times at the 2-week time point. The raw public reads went through TCRdb reprocessing: fastp at Q25, MiXCR clone calling, in-frame beta chains kept. When rows share a CDR3 protein, they turn into one entry using the most common DNA and genes. The V and J calls shown here were made by TCRdb, not taken from the authors' results. The sample records roughly 180,000 distinct CDR3 sequences, more than 12% of which are singletons. Approximately 1.5% of the sample belongs to the ten largest clones.

These data are taken from a study of human T cells and chemical hapten exposure (dated by TCRdb to about 2021). Describing the broader study: For sensitization, 2% DPC in acetone was applied to an approximately 2 cm by approximately 2 cm area of upper inner arm skin. Weekly therapeutic DPC doses were additionally applied to the scalp of patients throughout the roughly 23-week study period. Patch testing was done on the upper back using Finn chambers containing 0.01% DPC, and results were scored after 6 days according to International Contact Dermatitis Research Group standards. The mostly female patient cohort included alopecia areata with under or over 50% scalp involvement, alopecia totalis and alopecia universalis. Libraries were pooled for sequencing, and per-sample TCR yields varied mainly because of small differences in library volumes within the pool. Peripheral blood TCR repertoire changes were tracked in vivo in alopecia patients during primary and secondary sensitization to the hapten diphenylcyclopropenone (DPC). Patient blood was sampled pre-sensitization (week 0) and at 2, 6 and about 24 weeks after DPC sensitization. About 29 alopecia patients gave blood for TCR sequencing at one to four time points (pre-sensitization, 2, 6 and 24 weeks).

What this sample's time point label stands for: patch test 1, 2 weeks after DPC sensitization. Taken with the paper, the label for treatment or condition translates to: therapeutic diphenylcyclopropenone sensitization with weekly scalp DPC. Blood at each patch-test visit was drawn before the patch test was applied. Patients were eligible if aged 18 to 70, diagnosed with alopecia and judged suitable for DPC therapy, and pregnant patients were excluded. Total RNA was isolated from unfractionated whole blood collected in Tempus Blood RNA tubes. The research as a whole found: Significantly more large CDR3 similarity clusters were formed by expanded TCRs than by pre-sensitization or healthy control sets, consistent with antigen-driven responses. Because all patients had alopecia, a presumed autoimmune disease, the immune response of the patients might differ from that of healthy individuals. The number of PT1 expanded TCRs positively correlated with patch test score, significant at thresholds 8, 16 and 32 but not 4. After repeated subsampling, the strength of the expansion versus patch-test correlation and the threshold at which it became significant changed. DPC sensitization did not change the number of TCRs with a frequency above 1 in 1000, and there was no evidence of changes in global repertoire structure.

CDR1 and CDR2 are read off the germline V gene (reference sequence) as GTSNPN and SVGIG. V is reduced by 3 bases and J by 2 bases, leaving a spacing of 8 bases between them. The cysteine opens and the phenylalanine closes a CDR3 of 13 amino acids. CDR3 DNA is the only sequence kept; it has 39 bases, read in frame from the first base. The clonotype originates from a woman aged 25-40 years with alopecia areata. Some clones in this sample may be carry-over from other donors' samples. The rearrangement joined TRBV30 to TRBJ1-5; the best D guess is TRBD1, with 5 bases matching. Sequencing used whole blood, obtained in connection with sensitization to the hapten diphenylcyclopropenone (DPC). Here the CDR3 is given as CAWRAGGNQPQHF. The nucleotide sequence reads TGTGCCTGGAGGGCGGGGGGCAATCAGCCCCAGCATTTT.